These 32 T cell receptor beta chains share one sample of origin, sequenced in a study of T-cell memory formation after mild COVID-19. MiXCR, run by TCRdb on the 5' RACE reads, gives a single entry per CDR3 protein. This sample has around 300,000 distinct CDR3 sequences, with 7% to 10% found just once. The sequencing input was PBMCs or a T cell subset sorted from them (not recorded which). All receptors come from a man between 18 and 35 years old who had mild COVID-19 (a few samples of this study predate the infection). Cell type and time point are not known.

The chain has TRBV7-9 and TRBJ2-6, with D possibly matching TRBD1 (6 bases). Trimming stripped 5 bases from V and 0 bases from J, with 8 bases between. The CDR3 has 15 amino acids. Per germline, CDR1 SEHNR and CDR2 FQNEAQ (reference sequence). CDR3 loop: CASSRQVSGANVLTF. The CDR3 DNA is TGTGCCAGCAGCCGACAGGTCTCTGGGGCCAACGTCCTGACTTTC.

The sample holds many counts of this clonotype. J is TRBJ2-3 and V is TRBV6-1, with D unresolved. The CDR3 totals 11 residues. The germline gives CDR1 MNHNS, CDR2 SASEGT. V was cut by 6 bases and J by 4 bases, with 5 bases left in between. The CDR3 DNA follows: TGTGCCAGCAGGGGCTCAGATACGCAGTATTTT. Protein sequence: CASRGSDTQYF.

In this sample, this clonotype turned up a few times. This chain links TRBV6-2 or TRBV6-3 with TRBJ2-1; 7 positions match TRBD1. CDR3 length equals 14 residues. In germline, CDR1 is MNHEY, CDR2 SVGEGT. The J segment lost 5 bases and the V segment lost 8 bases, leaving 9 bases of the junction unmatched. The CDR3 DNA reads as TGTGCCAGCGCAGACCCGGGACAGAACAATGAGCAGTTCTTC. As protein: CASADPGQNNEQFF.

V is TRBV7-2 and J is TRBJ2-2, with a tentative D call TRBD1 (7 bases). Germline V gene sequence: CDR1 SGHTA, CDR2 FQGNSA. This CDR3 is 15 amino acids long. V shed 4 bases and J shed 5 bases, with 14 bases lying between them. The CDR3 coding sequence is TGTGCCAGCAGCTCAGGGGGGATAGGGACCGGGGAGCTGTTTTTT. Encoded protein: CASSSGGIGTGELFF.

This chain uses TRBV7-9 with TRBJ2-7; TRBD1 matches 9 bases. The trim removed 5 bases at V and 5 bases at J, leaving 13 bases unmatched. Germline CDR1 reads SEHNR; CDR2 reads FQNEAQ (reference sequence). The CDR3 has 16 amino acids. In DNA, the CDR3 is TGTGCCAGCAGCCCCGAGGGGGGACAGGGTCGACACGAGCAGTACTTC. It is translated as CASSPEGGQGRHEQYF.

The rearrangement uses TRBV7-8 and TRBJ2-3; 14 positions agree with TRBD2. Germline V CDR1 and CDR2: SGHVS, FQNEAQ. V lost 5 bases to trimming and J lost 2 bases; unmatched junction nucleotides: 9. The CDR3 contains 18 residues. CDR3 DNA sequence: TGTGCCAGCAGCCCCCCCCGGACTAGCGGGGGGACCACAGATACGCAGTATTTT. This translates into CASSPPRTSGGTTDTQYF.

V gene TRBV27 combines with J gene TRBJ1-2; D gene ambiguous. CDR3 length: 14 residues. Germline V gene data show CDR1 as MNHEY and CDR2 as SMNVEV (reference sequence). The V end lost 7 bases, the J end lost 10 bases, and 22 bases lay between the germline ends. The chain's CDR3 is CASTPLGRLVDYTF. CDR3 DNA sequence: TGTGCCAGCACCCCCTTGGGCAGATTAGTGGACTACACCTTC.

CDR3 residues: CASSYVQGVETQYF. The CDR3 DNA reads TGTGCCAGCAGTTACGTTCAGGGTGTAGAGACCCAGTACTTC. The chain carries TRBV6-5 and TRBJ2-5, with D perhaps TRBD1 (5 bases). In germline, CDR1 is MNHEY, CDR2 SVGAGI. The CDR3 spans 14 residues. The V gene lost 2 bases and the J gene lost 4 bases, with 11 bases spanning the gap.

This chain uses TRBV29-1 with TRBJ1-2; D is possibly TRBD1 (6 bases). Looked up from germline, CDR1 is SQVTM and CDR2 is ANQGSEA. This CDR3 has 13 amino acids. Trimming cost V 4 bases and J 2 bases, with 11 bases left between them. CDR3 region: CSVVGGANYGYTF. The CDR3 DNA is TGCAGCGTTGTCGGGGGCGCGAACTATGGCTACACCTTC. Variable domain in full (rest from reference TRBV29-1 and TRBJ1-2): SAVISQKPSRDICQRGTSLTIQCQVDSQVTMMFWYRQQPGQSLTLIATANQGSEATYESGFVIDKFPISRPNLTFSTLTVSNMSPEDSSIYLCSVVGGANYGYTFGSGTRLTVV.

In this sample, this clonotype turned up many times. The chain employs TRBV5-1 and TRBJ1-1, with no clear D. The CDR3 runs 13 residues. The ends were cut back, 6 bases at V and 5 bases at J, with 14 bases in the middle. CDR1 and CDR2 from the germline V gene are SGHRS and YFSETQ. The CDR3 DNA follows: TGCGCCAGCACCCTCCTCCTGGGGACTGAAGCTTTCTTT. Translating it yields CASTLLLGTEAFF.

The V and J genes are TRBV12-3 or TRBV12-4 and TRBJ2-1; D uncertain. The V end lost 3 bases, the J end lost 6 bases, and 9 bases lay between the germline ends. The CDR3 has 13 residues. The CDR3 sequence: CASSLALGNEQFF. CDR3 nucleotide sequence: TGTGCCAGCAGTTTGGCCCTCGGCAATGAGCAGTTCTTC.

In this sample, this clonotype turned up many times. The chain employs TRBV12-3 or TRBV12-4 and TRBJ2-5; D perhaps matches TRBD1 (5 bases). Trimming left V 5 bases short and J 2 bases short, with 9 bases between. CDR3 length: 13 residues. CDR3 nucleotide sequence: TGTGCCAGCAGTGGACATTTTCAAGAGACCCAGTACTTC. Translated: CASSGHFQETQYF.

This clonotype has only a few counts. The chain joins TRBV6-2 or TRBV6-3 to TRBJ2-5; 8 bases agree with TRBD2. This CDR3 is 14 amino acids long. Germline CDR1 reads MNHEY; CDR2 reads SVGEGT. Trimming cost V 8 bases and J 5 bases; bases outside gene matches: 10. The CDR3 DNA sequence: TGTGCCAGCCTGCGAGACGGGGGGGCGGAGACCCAGTACTTC. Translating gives CASLRDGGAETQYF.

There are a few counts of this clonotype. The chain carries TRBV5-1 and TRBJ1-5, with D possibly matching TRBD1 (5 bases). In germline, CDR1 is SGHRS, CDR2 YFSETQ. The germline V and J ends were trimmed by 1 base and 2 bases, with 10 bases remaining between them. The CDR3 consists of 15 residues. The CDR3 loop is CASSLRATGNQPQHF. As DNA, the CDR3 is TGCGCCAGCAGCTTGAGGGCGACAGGCAATCAGCCCCAGCATTTT. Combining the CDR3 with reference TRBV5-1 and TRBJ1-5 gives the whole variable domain KAGVTQTPRYLIKTRGQQVTLSCSPISGHRSVSWYQQTPGQGLQFLFEYFSETQRNKGNFPGRFSGRQFSNSRSEMNVSTLELGDSALYLCASSLRATGNQPQHFGDGTRLSIL.

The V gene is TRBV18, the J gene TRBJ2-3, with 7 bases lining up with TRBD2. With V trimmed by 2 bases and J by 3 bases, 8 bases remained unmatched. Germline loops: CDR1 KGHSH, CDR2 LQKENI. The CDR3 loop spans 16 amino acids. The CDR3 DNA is TGTGCCAGCTCACCATTACACAGCGGGGTTACAGATACGCAGTATTTT. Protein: CASSPLHSGVTDTQYF.

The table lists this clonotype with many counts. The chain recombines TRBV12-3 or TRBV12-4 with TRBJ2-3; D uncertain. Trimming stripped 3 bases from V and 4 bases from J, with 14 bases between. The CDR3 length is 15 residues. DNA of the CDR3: TGTGCCAGCAGTTTGACCCTTTCTAGGGCAGATACGCAGTATTTT. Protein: CASSLTLSRADTQYF.

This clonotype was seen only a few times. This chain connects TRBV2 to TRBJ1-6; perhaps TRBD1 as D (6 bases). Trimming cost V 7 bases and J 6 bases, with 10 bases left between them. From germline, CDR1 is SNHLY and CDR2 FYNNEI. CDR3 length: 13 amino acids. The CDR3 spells CASTPDSNSPLHF. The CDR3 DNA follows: TGTGCCAGCACTCCGGACAGTAATTCACCCCTCCACTTT.

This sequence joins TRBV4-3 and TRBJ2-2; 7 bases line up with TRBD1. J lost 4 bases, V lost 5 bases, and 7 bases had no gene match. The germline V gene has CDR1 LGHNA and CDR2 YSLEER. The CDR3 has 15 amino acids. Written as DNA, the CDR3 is TGCGCCAGCAGCTTTCGACAGGGTGCCACCGGGGAGCTGTTTTTT. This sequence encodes CASSFRQGATGELFF.

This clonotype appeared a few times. This chain's CDR3 is CASSFRPGSSKNIQYF. CDR3 in DNA: TGTGCCAGCAGTTTTCGGCCGGGCTCCTCCAAAAACATTCAGTACTTC. V usage is TRBV28 and J usage is TRBJ2-4; no firm D call. The germline V gene encodes CDR1 MDHEN and CDR2 SYDVKM. This CDR3 has 16 residues. V lost 3 bases and J 2 bases, leaving 14 bases between the germline ends.

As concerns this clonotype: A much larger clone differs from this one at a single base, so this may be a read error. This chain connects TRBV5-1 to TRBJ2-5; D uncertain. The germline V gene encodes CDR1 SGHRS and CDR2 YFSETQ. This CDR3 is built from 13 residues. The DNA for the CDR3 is TGCTCCAGCAGCTTGGTCGGAATGGAGACCCAGTACTTC. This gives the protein CSSSLVGMETQYF.

CDR3 coding DNA: TGTGCCAGCAGCTACGGACAAGGCTCTAACTATGGCTACACCTTC. Amino acid sequence: CASSYGQGSNYGYTF. The chain employs TRBV6-2 or TRBV6-3 and TRBJ1-2; D is perhaps TRBD1 (5 bases). V was trimmed by 6 bases and J by 0 bases, leaving 14 bases between them. CDR3 length: 15 amino acids. Germline V gives CDR1 MNHEY, CDR2 SVGEGT.

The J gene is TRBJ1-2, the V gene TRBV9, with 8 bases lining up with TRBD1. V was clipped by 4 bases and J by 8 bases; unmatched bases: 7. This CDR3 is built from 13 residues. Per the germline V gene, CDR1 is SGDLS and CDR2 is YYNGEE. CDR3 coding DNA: TGTGCCAGCAGCAGACAGGGGATGCGAGGCTACACCTTC. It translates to CASSRQGMRGYTF.

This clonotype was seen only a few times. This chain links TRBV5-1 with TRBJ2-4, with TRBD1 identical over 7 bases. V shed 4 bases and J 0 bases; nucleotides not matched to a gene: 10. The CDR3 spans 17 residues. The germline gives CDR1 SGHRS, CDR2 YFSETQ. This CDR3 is CASSQQGPNLAKNIQYF. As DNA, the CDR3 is TGCGCCAGCAGCCAACAGGGGCCAAATTTAGCCAAAAACATTCAGTACTTC.

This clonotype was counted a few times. The CDR3 coding sequence is TGTGCCAGCAGCCTTGGGACAGTCAATCCCCTCTTGGATGAAAAACTGTTTTTT. Its translation: CASSLGTVNPLLDEKLFF. The rearrangement links TRBV5-5 to TRBJ1-4, with TRBD1 identical over 7 bases. The CDR3 length is 18 residues. Germline CDR1 and CDR2: SGHKS and YYEKEE (reference sequence). Trimming cost V 4 bases and J 6 bases; bases outside gene matches: 18.

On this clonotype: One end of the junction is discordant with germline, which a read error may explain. The DNA of the CDR3 is TGTGCCAGAAGTTTCGGCTCGCGTGGGCAGTTCTTC. Protein sequence: CARSFGSRGQFF. The chain links TRBV12-3 or TRBV12-4 to TRBJ2-1; unclear D gene. The CDR3 extends over 12 amino acids.

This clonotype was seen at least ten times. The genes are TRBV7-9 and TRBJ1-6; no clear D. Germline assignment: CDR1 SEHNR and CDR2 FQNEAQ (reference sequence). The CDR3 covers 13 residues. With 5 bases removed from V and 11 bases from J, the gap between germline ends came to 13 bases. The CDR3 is CASSVGPSTPLHF. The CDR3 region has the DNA TGTGCCAGCAGCGTAGGACCATCGACACCCCTCCACTTT.

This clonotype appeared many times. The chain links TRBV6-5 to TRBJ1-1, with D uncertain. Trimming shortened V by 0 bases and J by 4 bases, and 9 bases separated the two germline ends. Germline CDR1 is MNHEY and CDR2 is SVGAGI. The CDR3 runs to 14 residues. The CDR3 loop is CASSYSDRFTEAFF. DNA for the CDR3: TGTGCCAGCAGTTACTCGGACCGTTTCACTGAAGCTTTCTTT.

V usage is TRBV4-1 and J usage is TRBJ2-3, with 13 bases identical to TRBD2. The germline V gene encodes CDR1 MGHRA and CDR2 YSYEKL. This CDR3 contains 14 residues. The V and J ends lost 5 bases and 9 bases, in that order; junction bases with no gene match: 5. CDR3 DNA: TGCGCCAGCAGCTCTCGGACTAGCGGGGGAACGCAGTATTTT. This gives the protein CASSSRTSGGTQYF.

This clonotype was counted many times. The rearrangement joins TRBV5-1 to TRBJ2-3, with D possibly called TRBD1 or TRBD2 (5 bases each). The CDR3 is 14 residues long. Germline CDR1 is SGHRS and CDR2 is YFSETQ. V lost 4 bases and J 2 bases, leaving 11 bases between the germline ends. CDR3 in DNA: TGCGCCAGCAGCAAACAGGAGGTCACAGATACGCAGTATTTT. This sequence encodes CASSKQEVTDTQYF.

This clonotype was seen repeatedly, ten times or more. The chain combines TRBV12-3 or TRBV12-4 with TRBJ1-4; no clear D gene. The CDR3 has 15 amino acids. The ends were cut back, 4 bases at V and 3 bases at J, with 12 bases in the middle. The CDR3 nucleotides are TGTGCCAGCAGTTATCCCAACTTGGCTAATGAAAAACTGTTTTTT. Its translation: CASSYPNLANEKLFF.

Here the CDR3 reads CAISGWEHTDTQYF. CDR3 in DNA: TGTGCCATCAGTGGGTGGGAGCACACAGATACGCAGTATTTT. The chain links TRBV10-3 to TRBJ2-3, with D possibly being TRBD2 (5 bases). V was trimmed by 4 bases and J by 2 bases, leaving 10 bases between them. The germline V gene has CDR1 ENHRY and CDR2 SYGVKD. The CDR3 runs 14 residues.

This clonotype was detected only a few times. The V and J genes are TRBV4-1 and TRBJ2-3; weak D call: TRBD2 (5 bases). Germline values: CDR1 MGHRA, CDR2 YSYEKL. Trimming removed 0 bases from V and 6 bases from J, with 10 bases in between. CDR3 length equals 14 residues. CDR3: CASSQEYGEDTQYF. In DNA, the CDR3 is TGCGCCAGCAGCCAAGAATATGGGGAGGATACGCAGTATTTT.